Below are 20 T cell receptor beta chains sequenced from a single sample in a study of blood T cell repertoires in COVID-19. Using immunoSEQ multiplex PCR, the repertoire was profiled, and TCRdb retains in-frame clones only, with some absent. The table includes more than 250,000 clones, approximately 83% detected once. The source material was PBMCs or T cells enriched from blood (not recorded which). These receptors all come from a man aged 25-45 years who had recovered from COVID-19.

The rearrangement joins TRBV25-1 to TRBJ2-7; TRBD1 might be the D (6 bases). The CDR3 sequence is 14 residues long. The germline V gene has CDR1 MGHDK and CDR2 SYGVNS. V lost 3 bases to trimming and J lost 3 bases, with 12 bases between them. The CDR3 region is CASSDGRRGYEQYF. CDR3 DNA sequence: TGTGCCAGCAGTGACGGTCGCAGGGGCTACGAGCAGTACTTC.

The chain is built from TRBV30 and TRBJ2-1; 10 nucleotides align to TRBD2. Unmatched junction bases numbered 14, after V lost 4 bases and J lost 8 bases. Germline CDR1 reads GTSNPN; CDR2 reads SVGIG (reference sequence). This CDR3 has 16 amino acids. The CDR3 bases are TGTGCCTGGAATCTCCCATTGGGGACTAGCGTCTATGAGCAGTTCTTC. It translates to CAWNLPLGTSVYEQFF.

This chain uses TRBV30 with TRBJ1-4; the D gene is possibly TRBD1 (6 bases). Trimming took off 5 bases at V and 7 bases at J, with 14 bases between the two ends. There are 13 residues in the CDR3. CDR1 is GTSNPN and CDR2 is SVGIG in the germline V gene (reference sequence). The CDR3 reads CAWYLTGIEKLFF. The CDR3 DNA follows: TGTGCCTGGTACCTCACAGGGATTGAAAAACTGTTTTTT.

This clone was seen a handful of times. The chain uses TRBV7-6 and TRBJ2-2; 8 bases are shared with TRBD1. The CDR3 loop spans 17 amino acids. Trimming took 1 base from V and 1 from J; bases not matched to a gene: 5. CDR1 and CDR2 (germline): SGHVS, FNYEAQ. The chain's CDR3 is CASSLGIGTGNTGELFF. The DNA of the CDR3 is TGTGCCAGCAGCTTAGGAATCGGGACAGGGAACACCGGGGAGCTGTTTTTT.

The V and J genes are TRBV4-3 and TRBJ2-5, with TRBD1 as a possible D gene (6 bases). Germline V gene data show CDR1 as LGHNA and CDR2 as YSLEER. Trimming took 4 bases from V and 7 from J, leaving 19 bases between them. The CDR3 consists of 15 residues. CDR3 amino acids: CASSPGDALGVTQYF. For the CDR3, the DNA is TGCGCCAGCAGCCCAGGGGATGCGCTGGGGGTGACCCAGTACTTC.

The chain carries TRBV7-3 and TRBJ2-5, with TRBD2 as a possible D gene (5 bases). CDR1 SGHTA and CDR2 FQGTGA come from the germline V gene. The germline V and J ends were trimmed by 0 bases and 1 base, with 9 bases remaining between them. This CDR3 region has 15 residues. CDR3 DNA sequence: TGTGCCAGCAGCTTAACGGGGAGCTTCCAAGAGACCCAGTACTTC. Residues: CASSLTGSFQETQYF.

The V gene is TRBV5-6, the J gene TRBJ1-1; possibly TRBD1 for D (6 bases). Deletions cut 2 bases from V and 2 bases from J, with 10 bases between. The CDR3 is made up of 14 amino acids. The V gene's germline CDR1 is SGHDT and CDR2 YYEEEE. CDR3 amino acids: CASSFDRQNTEAFF. CDR3 in DNA: TGTGCCAGCAGCTTTGACAGGCAAAACACTGAAGCTTTCTTT.

The chain is built from TRBV7-9 and TRBJ1-2; no clear D. The V end lost 4 bases, the J end lost 8 bases, and 14 bases lay between the germline ends. Germline V gene sequence: CDR1 SEHNR, CDR2 FQNEAQ (reference sequence). The CDR3 length is 13 residues. The CDR3 DNA sequence: TGTGCCAGCAGCTACGTGGGTGGAGGAGGCTACACCTTC. This sequence encodes CASSYVGGGGYTF.

The CDR3 here is CSVKRGGPNNEQFF. For the CDR3, the DNA is TGCAGCGTTAAGCGGGGGGGACCGAACAATGAGCAGTTCTTC. The gene calls are TRBV29-1 and TRBJ2-1; 10 bases align to TRBD2. The V segment lost 5 bases and the J segment 5 bases; nucleotides outside the gene matches: 6. The CDR3 has 14 amino acids. Looked up from germline, CDR1 is SQVTM and CDR2 is ANQGSEA.

The V gene is TRBV7-2, the J gene TRBJ2-5; D not resolved. Trimming cost V 3 bases and J 6 bases, with 8 bases left between them. CDR1 is SGHTA and CDR2 is FQGNSA in the germline V gene. This CDR3 has 12 amino acids. The CDR3 here is CASSFERQTQYF. The CDR3 DNA follows: TGTGCCAGCAGCTTCGAGCGTCAGACCCAGTACTTC.

The J gene is TRBJ1-2, the V gene TRBV6-2 or TRBV6-3; TRBD1 aligns across 10 bases. V lost 2 bases to trimming and J lost 6 bases; unmatched junction nucleotides: 9. The CDR3 has 16 amino acids. Germline V gene lookup returns CDR1 MNHEY and CDR2 SVGEGT. The CDR3 protein is CASSYGLGQGVHGYTF. CDR3 coding DNA: TGTGCCAGCAGTTACGGTCTCGGACAGGGGGTACATGGCTACACCTTC.

This clone was picked up many times. V usage is TRBV4-1 and J usage is TRBJ1-2; 7 bases are shared with TRBD1. This CDR3 is built from 16 residues. V trimming: 1 base; J trimming: 1 base; junction bases outside the gene matches: 6. Germline CDR1 MGHRA, CDR2 YSYEKL. In DNA, the CDR3 is TGCGCCAGCAGCCAAGTGGCAGGGGGGATTAACTATGGCTACACCTTC. It codes for CASSQVAGGINYGYTF.

The chain employs TRBV9 and TRBJ1-1, with TRBD1 matching over 7 bases. Germline V CDR1 and CDR2: SGDLS, YYNGEE. The V segment lost 3 bases and the J segment 3 bases; nucleotides outside the gene matches: 5. The CDR3 loop spans 14 amino acids. CDR3 sequence: CASSAGQRDTEAFF. The DNA for the CDR3 is TGTGCCAGCAGCGCGGGACAGCGGGACACTGAAGCTTTCTTT.

The chain's CDR3 is CASTPGGRGAYEQYF. The CDR3 coding sequence is TGTGCCAGCACCCCGGGTGGCAGGGGGGCCTACGAGCAGTACTTC. The chain is built from TRBV3-1 (or the pseudogene TRBV3-2) and TRBJ2-7; the D gene is possibly TRBD1 (7 bases). This CDR3 region has 15 residues. The V and J ends lost 7 bases and 2 bases respectively, with 18 bases between them. Germline V CDR1 and CDR2: LGHDT, YNNKEL (reference sequence).

Details on this clone: A junction end diverges from the germline sequence, so it may reflect a read error. The chain links TRBV7-7 to TRBJ2-5; TRBD2 is a possible D gene (6 bases). CDR1 and CDR2 from the germline V gene are SSHAT and FNYEAQ (reference sequence). The CDR3 is 16 residues long. The CDR3 loop is CASSVGRLVVGETQYF. The CDR3 DNA sequence: TGTGCTAGCAGCGTAGGCCGACTAGTTGTTGGAGAGACCCAGTACTTC.

The chain links TRBV27 to TRBJ2-6; 8 nucleotides align to TRBD1. This CDR3 is built from 17 residues. Germline loops: CDR1 MNHEY, CDR2 SMNVEV (reference sequence). Trimming at V came to 3 bases and at J to 0 bases, leaving 4 bases not matched to a gene. The CDR3 spells CASSFTGGISGANVLTF. The DNA for the CDR3 is TGTGCCAGCAGTTTCACAGGGGGGATCTCTGGGGCCAACGTCCTGACTTTC.

This clone was seen a handful of times. The genes are TRBV6-4 and TRBJ1-1; possible D gene TRBD1, 6 bases. CDR1 MRHNA and CDR2 SNTAGT come from the germline V gene. Trimming removed 5 bases at V and 2 bases at J, with 12 bases between. CDR3 length: 14 amino acids. The CDR3 DNA is TGTGCCAGCAGTATACAGGGCTTAAACACTGAAGCTTTCTTT. Encoded protein: CASSIQGLNTEAFF.

This chain joins TRBV11-2 and TRBJ1-1; D call uncertain. CDR1 and CDR2 (germline): SGHAT, FQNNGV. The CDR3 contains 16 residues. Trimming removed 1 base from V and 0 bases from J, with 12 bases in between. The DNA for the CDR3 is TGTGCCAGCAGCTTAGCCCCGGGGTGGATGAACACTGAAGCTTTCTTT. Amino acids: CASSLAPGWMNTEAFF.

The genes are TRBV11-2 and TRBJ1-1, with TRBD1 identical over 12 bases. The J segment lost 10 bases and the V segment lost 5 bases, leaving 5 bases of the junction unmatched. This CDR3 is 13 amino acids long. Germline loops: CDR1 SGHAT, CDR2 FQNNGV. This CDR3 reads CASSPGQGAGAFF. The CDR3 DNA is TGTGCCAGCAGCCCGGGACAGGGGGCTGGAGCTTTCTTT.

The chain uses TRBV29-1 and TRBJ2-7; tentative D call: TRBD1 (5 bases). V lost 2 bases to trimming and J lost 2 bases, with 7 bases between them. The CDR3 has 12 amino acids. Germline-derived CDR1 and CDR2 are SQVTM and ANQGSEA. The CDR3 bases are TGCAGCGTTGAATCAGGGCCCTACGAGCAGTACTTC. It specifies CSVESGPYEQYF.